This T cell receptor beta chain is from a study of shared clonotypes between healthy human individuals (dated by TCRdb to 2019 to 2021). Describing the broader study: The cohort comprised a couple of women and a few men aged 18 to 49 years. To estimate repertoire size and how much clonotype sharing occurs between individuals, the study deeply sequenced the blood TCR repertoires of five healthy adults. Each donor's leukapheresis produced roughly between roughly 0.85 and 9.5 billion PBMCs. Libraries were prepared and TCR repertoires were sequenced by different laboratories using diverse techniques, in order to increase sequencing depth and limit assay-specific biases. For each donor, CD4 naive and CD4 memory were each given three plates, CD8 naive was given two plates, and CD8 memory was given one plate.

As for this clone: It has no known antigen specificity. No much larger clone exists at a distance of one base, and base qualities are not known.

TCR CDR3 regions were amplified from genomic DNA by multiplex PCR using the deep immunoSEQ assay. Genomic DNA extracted from each cell subset was distributed evenly over all wells of several immunoSEQ 96-well plates, and each plate served as one replicate. Each replicate PCR for sorted subsets received around 200 ng genomic DNA, equal to tens of thousands of T cell genomes. Purified libraries were quantified with a Qubit 3.0 fluorometer, sized on a Bioanalyzer 2100, and re-quantified with the KAPA Library Quantification kit. Every immunoSEQ 96-well plate was sequenced on a dedicated single-read 150-cycle Illumina NextSeq 550 flow cell. The published analysis was carried out like this. Because only junctional sequences without quality scores were contained in the immunoSEQ output, filtering matching that applied to full-length reads could not be performed. To assign V/J genes and CDR3, sequences were annotated against IMGT germline references using PyIR, a Python wrapper for IgBLAST v1.9. Any read was removed if the V/J assignment was weak (E-value above 1e-6), the CDR3 was missing, or the read contained stop codons, out-of-frame junctions, or ambiguous translated residues. A V3J clonotype was defined by an identical inferred V gene, J gene, and CDR3 amino acid sequence. Percentage overlap between repertoires was calculated by dividing the number of shared unique clonotypes by the size of the smaller repertoire. Richness of each repertoire was evaluated using RTK rarefaction, the Chao1 estimator, and Recon v2.1 estimates of unobserved clonotypes. OLGA was used to compute generation probabilities for all TCRbeta clonotypes that the gDNA method yielded from four donors. This immuneACCESS table, as held by TCRdb, lists in-frame sequences with V and J called but not all clones. Of the missing ones, under half trace to an unresolved V gene in checked studies; the others have no known cause. That table is the source of V, J and clone size, and D and trimming were worked out from the DNA. The sample yields under 350,000 clones; about nine tenths were counted once. The ten most abundant clones make up roughly 15% of the sample.

Donors were healthy HIV-negative adults with no recently reported acute infections or vaccinations. Every donor was a Caucasian adult living in Nashville, Tennessee, USA. CD8 memory samples consisted of magnetically selected CD45RO+ cells combined with CCR7-negative CD45RA+ effector memory (TemRA) cells. After blood collection by leukapheresis, PBMCs were isolated using Ficoll-Histopaque density gradient centrifugation and then cryopreserved in the vapor phase of liquid nitrogen. Analytical flow cytometry was used to check the purity and quantity of each magnetically sorted T cell population. From each sorted fraction, genomic DNA was isolated and quantified by UV absorbance on a Nanodrop 2000c. CDR1 is given as SGHAT and CDR2 as FQNNGV, both from the germline V gene. V loses 6 bases, J loses 3 bases, and the germline ends lie 11 bases apart. The CDR3, cysteine through phenylalanine, is 13 amino acids long. Of all the DNA, just the CDR3 is kept, 39 bases in frame from base 1.

The investigation overall reported the following: Sharing across several donors was observed for around 5% of naive CD4, 3% to 3.5% of naive CD8, 2% to 2.5% of memory CD4, and over 0.3% of memory CD8 clonotypes. Clonotypes shared by all four sorted-subset donors showed higher generation probabilities than non-shared clonotypes. The genetic and exposure-history diversity represented was limited by the small number of donors. Rarefaction of sorted-subset datasets indicated incomplete sequencing despite the large sequencing depth. Larger estimated clonotype richness was generally found for naive subsets than for memory subsets. Pairwise subsampling indicated that sequencing depth was expected to affect the degree of clonotype sharing among donors. Sampling was restricted to blood, and TCR repertoires in tissue are likely to differ from TCR repertoires in blood.

This chain joins TRBV11-2 to TRBJ2-5; the D gene cannot be named for sure. This receptor was obtained from a man aged 18 to 30 in good health. Sequencing was carried out using memory CD8+ T cells sorted from blood. The cell subset or site label on this specimen signifies: CD45RO+ cells pooled with CCR7-negative TemRA cells. The CDR3 protein sequence reads: CASREQSEETQYF. The sequence in DNA is TGTGCCAGCAGGGAGCAGTCTGAAGAGACCCAGTACTTC.